This passage covers 30 T cell receptor beta chains from one sample sequenced in a study of control samples from healthy donors and cancer patients. Data came from immunoSEQ multiplex PCR; TCRdb stores just in-frame clones and leaves some out. Of 150,000 to 200,000 clones listed, just over 85% are singletons. Sequencing was performed on blood. All receptors derive from a man between 18 and 29 years old in good health.

V is TRBV5-1 and J is TRBJ1-6; 8 positions agree with TRBD1. Germline values: CDR1 SGHRS, CDR2 YFSETQ. Trimming cost V 0 bases and J 0 bases; bases outside gene matches: 5. There are 18 residues in the CDR3. The CDR3 sequence is CASSLAQGASSYNSPLHF. CDR3 nucleotide sequence: TGCGCCAGCAGCTTGGCTCAGGGGGCGAGCTCCTATAATTCACCCCTCCACTTT.

This chain links TRBV29-1 with TRBJ2-1; 10 nucleotides align to TRBD1. After removal of 6 bases from V and 10 bases from J, the junction contained 12 bases not matched to a gene. CDR1 is SQVTM and CDR2 is ANQGSEA in the germline V gene. The CDR3 loop spans 14 amino acids. CDR3 amino acids: CSVVPGQGPGEQFF. The CDR3 nucleotides read TGCAGCGTAGTCCCGGGACAGGGGCCCGGGGAGCAGTTCTTC.

This clone has just a few counts. This chain joins TRBV2 and TRBJ1-1; 9 bases map to TRBD1. Germline CDR1 is SNHLY and CDR2 is FYNNEI. The CDR3 runs 15 residues. The V segment lost 4 bases and the J segment 5 bases; nucleotides outside the gene matches: 8. The CDR3 here is CASSVLQGAGTEAFF. The CDR3 DNA reads TGTGCCAGCAGTGTTTTACAGGGGGCAGGAACTGAAGCTTTCTTT.

The chain has TRBV19 and TRBJ2-3; the match to TRBD1 covers 7 bases. Per germline, CDR1 LNHDA and CDR2 SQIVND (reference sequence). With 3 bases clipped from V and 2 bases from J, the junction kept 14 bases outside the gene matches. The CDR3 runs 18 residues. CDR3: CASSIPSVGRGNTDTQYF. The CDR3 DNA reads as TGTGCCAGTAGTATTCCATCTGTTGGCAGGGGGAACACAGATACGCAGTATTTT. The full variable domain, with the rest looked up from reference TRBV19 and TRBJ2-3, is DGGITQSPKYLFRKEGQNVTLSCEQNLNHDAMYWYRQDPGQGLRLIYYSQIVNDFQKGDIAEGYSVSREKKESFPLTVTSAQKNPTAFYLCASSIPSVGRGNTDTQYFGPGTRLTVL.

V is TRBV5-5 and J is TRBJ2-3; D might be TRBD2 (6 bases). From germline, CDR1 is SGHKS and CDR2 YYEKEE (reference sequence). The V end lost 1 base, the J end lost 4 bases, and 28 bases lay between the germline ends. This CDR3 comprises 20 residues. The CDR3 reads CASSLSRSGTLRPPSDTQYF. In nucleotides, the CDR3 is TGTGCCAGCAGCTTGTCAAGGTCCGGGACTCTCCGGCCCCCCTCAGATACGCAGTATTTT. Complete variable domain (other parts from reference TRBV5-5 and TRBJ2-3): DAGVTQSPTHLIKTRGQQVTLRCSPISGHKSVSWYQQVLGQGPQFIFQYYEKEERGRGNFPDRFSARQFPNYSSELNVNALLLGDSALYLCASSLSRSGTLRPPSDTQYFGPGTRLTVL.

This CDR3 reads CASSYVRYEQYF. The CDR3, as DNA: TGTGCCAGCAGTTACGTTCGTTACGAGCAGTACTTC. The J gene is TRBJ2-7, the V gene TRBV6-2 or TRBV6-3, with unresolved D. The CDR3 has 12 amino acids. Germline assignment: CDR1 MNHEY and CDR2 SVGEGT. V was clipped by 2 bases and J by 4 bases, with 6 bases between them.

This clone was seen a handful of times. This chain joins TRBV25-1 and TRBJ1-5; D perhaps matches TRBD1 (6 bases). The length of the CDR3 is 14 residues. V lost 3 bases, J lost 6 bases, and 12 bases lay in between. Germline V lookup: CDR1 MGHDK, CDR2 SYGVNS. The CDR3, as DNA: TGTGCCAGCAGTGATTCACAGGGAGGTCAGCCCCAGCATTTT. This codes for CASSDSQGGQPQHF.

This clone was seen a single time. The gene calls are TRBV7-9 and TRBJ1-2; D remains unclear. CDR3 length: 16 residues. The V end was cut by 5 bases, the J end by 3 bases, with 19 bases between. Looked up from germline, CDR1 is SEHNR and CDR2 is FQNEAQ (reference sequence). The CDR3: CASSPDRGDAHYGYTF. CDR3 sequence (DNA): TGTGCCAGCAGCCCGGATCGCGGAGACGCGCACTATGGCTACACCTTC.

This chain joins TRBV9 and TRBJ2-3; TRBD2 aligns across 8 bases. Germline V gene data show CDR1 as SGDLS and CDR2 as YYNGEE. The CDR3 consists of 16 residues. Trimming removed 0 bases from V and 2 bases from J; junction bases left unmatched: 5. In DNA, the CDR3 is TGTGCCAGCAGCGTAGAAGCGGGGGCCCTCACAGATACGCAGTATTTT. Protein sequence: CASSVEAGALTDTQYF.

Only one count was recorded for this clone. The chain has TRBV4-3 and TRBJ2-7; 8 nucleotides match TRBD2. J lost 1 base, V lost 0 bases, and 5 bases had no gene match. The CDR3 runs 16 residues. CDR1 is LGHNA and CDR2 is YSLEER in the germline V gene. The CDR3 nucleotides are TGCGCCAGCAGCCAAGATCGAGGCGGGGGGTCCTACGAGCAGTACTTC. Amino acids: CASSQDRGGGSYEQYF.

This chain's CDR3 is CASRATGGHTEAFF. In DNA form, the CDR3 reads TGCGCCAGCAGAGCGACCGGAGGACACACTGAAGCTTTCTTT. The chain carries TRBV5-1 and TRBJ1-1, with unresolved D. V lost 5 bases and J lost 3, with 14 bases in between. The germline gives CDR1 SGHRS, CDR2 YFSETQ. The CDR3 sequence is 14 residues long.

The chain has TRBV3-1 (or the pseudogene TRBV3-2) and TRBJ2-5; D possibly corresponds to TRBD2 (5 bases). Trimming took off 2 bases at V and 0 bases at J, with 7 bases between the two ends. The CDR3 has 14 amino acids. Looked up from germline, CDR1 is LGHDT and CDR2 is YNNKEL (reference sequence). CDR3 region: CASSQRGNQETQYF. The CDR3 nucleotides are TGTGCCAGCAGCCAACGGGGAAACCAAGAGACCCAGTACTTC.

The V call is TRBV11-2, the J call TRBJ1-1; D is undetermined. Germline V gene sequence: CDR1 SGHAT, CDR2 FQNNGV. The ends were cut back, 4 bases at V and 5 bases at J, with 8 bases in the middle. This CDR3 region has 12 residues. The CDR3 DNA sequence: TGTGCCAGCAGCTGGGCCGAGACTGAAGCTTTCTTT. Encoded protein: CASSWAETEAFF.

This sequence joins TRBV19 and TRBJ2-3, with 7 bases lining up with TRBD2. V was pared by 7 bases and J by 4 bases, with 11 bases of the junction left unmatched. Germline V CDR1 and CDR2: LNHDA, SQIVND (reference sequence). The CDR3 extends over 15 amino acids. CDR3 in DNA: TGTGCCAGTACCACCGGACTAGTGAGCGCAGATACGCAGTATTTT. Protein: CASTTGLVSADTQYF.

This chain links TRBV19 with TRBJ2-2, with D possibly matching TRBD2 (5 bases). Trimming removed 0 bases at V and 4 bases at J, with 12 bases between. CDR1 is LNHDA and CDR2 is SQIVND in the germline V gene (reference sequence). CDR3 size: 16 residues. The CDR3, as DNA: TGTGCCAGTAGTATAGAGGGCGGGTACCTCACCGGGGAGCTGTTTTTT. Translating gives CASSIEGGYLTGELFF.

The chain employs TRBV7-9 and TRBJ2-7, with a weak D call TRBD2 (7 bases). CDR1 SEHNR and CDR2 FQNEAQ come from the germline V gene (reference sequence). This CDR3 has 13 residues. Trimming pared 5 bases from V and 12 bases from J, leaving 20 bases between. Here the CDR3 DNA reads TGTGCCAGCAGCGACCGGGGGAGGGGGTCGCGGTACTTC. Residues: CASSDRGRGSRYF.

This clone was counted between two and nine times. This chain joins TRBV27 and TRBJ1-5; unclear D gene. V lost 4 bases, J lost 4 bases, and 8 bases lay in between. CDR3 length equals 13 residues. Germline CDR1 is MNHEY and CDR2 is SMNVEV (reference sequence). The CDR3: CASSWGFNQPQHF. The CDR3 bases are TGTGCCAGCAGTTGGGGTTTTAATCAGCCCCAGCATTTT.

CDR3 protein: CASSQVNLDRGRYGYTF. The CDR3 DNA reads as TGCGCCAGCAGCCAAGTGAACCTGGACAGGGGAAGGTATGGCTACACCTTC. The J gene is TRBJ1-2, the V gene TRBV4-3; 9 bases align to TRBD1. The ends lost 1 base at V and 5 bases at J; junction bases unmatched: 11. There are 17 residues in the CDR3. CDR1 is LGHNA, CDR2 YSLEER, per germline.

The rearrangement uses TRBV6-6 and TRBJ2-3; weak D call: TRBD2 (7 bases). Trimming removed 5 bases from V and 5 bases from J, with 23 bases in between. There are 17 residues in the CDR3. Germline V CDR1 and CDR2: MNHNY, SVGAGI (reference sequence). CDR3 residues: CASSHQSGASGGDTQYF. As DNA, the CDR3 is TGTGCCAGCAGTCACCAATCGGGGGCCTCGGGGGGAGATACGCAGTATTTT.

The chain links TRBV28 to TRBJ2-2; D possibly corresponds to TRBD1 (7 bases). Trimming took 5 bases from V and 2 from J, leaving 12 bases between them. The CDR3 covers 15 residues. Germline V lookup: CDR1 MDHEN, CDR2 SYDVKM. The CDR3 spells CASSRGTANTGELFF. In DNA, the CDR3 is TGTGCCAGCAGTCGCGGGACAGCTAACACCGGGGAGCTGTTTTTT.

The chain couples TRBV7-2 to TRBJ2-1, with D uncertain. The germline V and J ends were trimmed by 1 base and 2 bases, with 9 bases remaining between them. The CDR3 loop spans 15 amino acids. Germline-derived CDR1 and CDR2 are SGHTA and FQGNSA. CDR3 residues: CASSLGQVPYNEQFF. The CDR3 DNA reads TGTGCCAGCAGCTTAGGTCAGGTACCCTACAATGAGCAGTTCTTC.

CDR3 in amino acids: CASSLKPADTQYF. The CDR3 DNA reads as TGCGCCAGCAGCCTAAAGCCCGCAGATACGCAGTATTTT. The rearrangement links TRBV4-1 to TRBJ2-3; D call uncertain. Germline V gives CDR1 MGHRA, CDR2 YSYEKL. CDR3 length: 13 residues. The V end was cut by 4 bases, the J end by 4 bases, with 9 bases between.

The chain links TRBV5-1 to TRBJ1-1; D is unresolved. The CDR3 has 15 amino acids. Trimming left V 3 bases short and J 4 bases short, with 16 bases between. Germline V gives CDR1 SGHRS, CDR2 YFSETQ. The CDR3 loop is CASSWGSPGVTEAFF. Written as DNA, the CDR3 is TGCGCCAGCAGCTGGGGATCCCCCGGGGTCACTGAAGCTTTCTTT.

This rearrangement joins TRBV5-4 to TRBJ1-2; TRBD1 agrees at 9 bases. Trimming removed 4 bases from V and 4 bases from J; junction bases left unmatched: 8. The CDR3 sequence is 15 residues long. Germline CDR1 is SGHNT and CDR2 is YYREEE (reference sequence). The CDR3 spells CASSPGQGKGYGYTF. CDR3 bases: TGTGCCAGCAGCCCAGGACAGGGGAAAGGCTATGGCTACACCTTC.

This clone was found a few times. The rearrangement uses TRBV30 and TRBJ2-1, with TRBD2 matching over 8 bases. The germline CDR1 and CDR2 sequences are GTSNPN and SVGIG (reference sequence). The CDR3 contains 16 residues. The trim removed 1 base at V and 4 bases at J, leaving 9 bases unmatched. CDR3 sequence reads: CAWSGRTSPTYNEQFF. CDR3 nucleotide sequence: TGTGCCTGGAGTGGACGGACTAGCCCTACGTACAATGAGCAGTTCTTC.

The chain joins TRBV6-2 or TRBV6-3 to TRBJ1-4; D may be TRBD1 (5 bases). The CDR3 sequence is 14 residues long. Germline assignment: CDR1 MNHEY and CDR2 SVGEGT. V lost 5 bases and J lost 5, with 12 bases in between. The CDR3 loop is CASSLRRGNEKLFF. The CDR3, as DNA: TGTGCCAGCAGTCTGCGAAGGGGAAATGAAAAACTGTTTTTT.

The V and J genes are TRBV9 and TRBJ1-2, with D maybe TRBD1 (5 bases). From germline, CDR1 is SGDLS and CDR2 YYNGEE. This CDR3 is built from 14 residues. Trimming removed 4 bases from V and 8 bases from J, with 18 bases in between. The CDR3 spells CASSPPSRRDGYTF. The CDR3, as DNA: TGTGCCAGCAGCCCCCCATCGCGGAGGGACGGCTACACCTTC.

This chain links TRBV7-2 with TRBJ2-2; D is uncertain. V gave up 5 bases and J gave up 4 bases, with 8 bases separating them. The CDR3 has 13 amino acids. CDR1 and CDR2 from the germline V gene are SGHTA and FQGNSA. The CDR3 loop reads CASSPMFTGELFF. CDR3 in DNA: TGTGCCAGCAGCCCCATGTTCACCGGGGAGCTGTTTTTT.

This chain links TRBV18 with TRBJ2-7; D could derive from TRBD1 or TRBD2 (6 bases each). The CDR3 runs to 15 residues. Germline CDR1 KGHSH, CDR2 LQKENI. Trimming left V 4 bases short and J 2 bases short, with 15 bases between. The CDR3 sequence: CASSLEEGETYEQYF. CDR3 DNA sequence: TGTGCCAGCTCACTAGAGGAGGGGGAGACCTACGAGCAGTACTTC.

This sequence joins TRBV4-3 and TRBJ1-2; D unclear. Germline V gene sequence: CDR1 LGHNA, CDR2 YSLEER. This CDR3 has 18 residues. V was clipped by 3 bases and J by 2 bases, with 22 bases between them. The CDR3 nucleotides read TGCGCCAGCAGCCAGGAGGTGATAGGGCTTAGATTAAACTATGGCTACACCTTC. Its protein is CASSQEVIGLRLNYGYTF.